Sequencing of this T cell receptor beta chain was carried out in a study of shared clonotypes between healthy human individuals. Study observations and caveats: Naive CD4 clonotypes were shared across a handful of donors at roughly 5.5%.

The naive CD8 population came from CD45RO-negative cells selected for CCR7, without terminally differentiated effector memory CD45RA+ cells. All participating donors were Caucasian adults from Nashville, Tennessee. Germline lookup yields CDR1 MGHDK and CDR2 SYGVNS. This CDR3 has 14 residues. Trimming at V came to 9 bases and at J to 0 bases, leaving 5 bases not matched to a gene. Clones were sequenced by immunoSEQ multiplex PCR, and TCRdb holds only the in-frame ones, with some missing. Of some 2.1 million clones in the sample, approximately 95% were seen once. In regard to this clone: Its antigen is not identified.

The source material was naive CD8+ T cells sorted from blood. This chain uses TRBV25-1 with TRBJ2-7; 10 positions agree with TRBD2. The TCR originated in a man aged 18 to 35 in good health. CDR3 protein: CASAASGSSYEQYF. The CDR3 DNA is TGTGCCAGTGCCGCTAGCGGGAGCTCCTACGAGCAGTACTTC.